The entry that follows covers one T cell receptor (beta chain) sequence. Antigen unknown. Repertoires were generated with immunoSEQ multiplex PCR, while TCRdb's copy carries only in-frame clones and drops some. The table records 150,000 to 200,000 clones, 95% to 97% of them present only once. These data are taken from a study of cytomegalovirus exposure and HLA in healthy donors. The CDR3 spans 15 residues. Germline V gives CDR1 MNHEY, CDR2 SVGAGI. With 2 bases clipped from V and 6 bases from J, the junction kept 5 bases outside the gene matches. These donors were members of the roughly 120-subject validation cohort, a group separate from the roughly 700-subject first cohort. Study-level findings and limits: For most TCR sequences rarity was the rule, although some public TCRs occurred in many donors.

Material: PBMCs. This clonotype was sampled from a woman aged 18-29 years in good health and CMV-seronegative. J is TRBJ2-4 and V is TRBV6-5; 9 bases are a match to TRBD1. CDR3 sequence reads: CASSYQRTGANIQYF. The CDR3 DNA sequence: TGTGCCAGCAGTTACCAAAGGACAGGGGCAAACATTCAGTACTTC.